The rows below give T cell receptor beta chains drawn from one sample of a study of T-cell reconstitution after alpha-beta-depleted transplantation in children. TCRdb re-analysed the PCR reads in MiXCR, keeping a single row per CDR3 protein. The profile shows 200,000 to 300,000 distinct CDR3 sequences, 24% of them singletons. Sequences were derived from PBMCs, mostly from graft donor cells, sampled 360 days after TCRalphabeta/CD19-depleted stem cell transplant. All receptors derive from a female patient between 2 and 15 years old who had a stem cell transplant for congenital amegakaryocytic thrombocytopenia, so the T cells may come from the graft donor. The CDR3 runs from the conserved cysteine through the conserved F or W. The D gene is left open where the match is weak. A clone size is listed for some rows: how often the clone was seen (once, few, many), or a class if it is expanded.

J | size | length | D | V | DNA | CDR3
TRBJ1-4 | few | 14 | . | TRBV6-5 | TGTGCCAGCAGTTACTGGCCAGGGATTGAAAAACTGTTTTTT | CASSYWPGIEKLFF
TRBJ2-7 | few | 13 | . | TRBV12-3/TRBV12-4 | TGTGCCAGCAGTTTTCTATCCAGCGTTGAGCAGTACTTC | CASSFLSSVEQYF
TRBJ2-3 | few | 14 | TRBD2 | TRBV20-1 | TGCAGTGCCCAGCGGGAGGGCCTTCAAGATACGCAGTATTTT | CSAQREGLQDTQYF
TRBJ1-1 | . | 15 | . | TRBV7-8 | TGTGCCAGCAGCTTGGGAGCTCTAATGAACACTGAAGCTTTCTTT | CASSLGALMNTEAFF
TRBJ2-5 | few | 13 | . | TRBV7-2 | TGTGCCAGCAGCTTAGTCAGGGGAGAGACCCAGTACTTC | CASSLVRGETQYF
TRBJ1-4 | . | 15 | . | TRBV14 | TGTGCCAGCAGACGCCTCAGGGGAATTAATGAAAAACTGTTTTTT | CASRRLRGINEKLFF
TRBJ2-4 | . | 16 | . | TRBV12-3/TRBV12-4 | TGTGCCAGCAGTATCACCGGGACCCTAGCCAAAAACATTCAGTACTTC | CASSITGTLAKNIQYF
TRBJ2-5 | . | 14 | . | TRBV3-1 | TGTGCCAGCAGCCAGAGAGGGGAGAGGGAGACCCAGTACTTC | CASSQRGERETQYF
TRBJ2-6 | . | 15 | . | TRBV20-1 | TGCAGTGCTGTCCCTGCCACGGGGGGGGCCAACGTCCTGACTTTC | CSAVPATGGANVLTF
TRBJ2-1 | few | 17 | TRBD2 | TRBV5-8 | TGTGCCAGCAGCAGAGCGCTTAGCGGGAGAGTCTACAATGAGCAGTTCTTC | CASSRALSGRVYNEQFF
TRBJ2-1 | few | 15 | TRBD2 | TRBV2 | TGTGCCAGCAGGCCCGGGACTAGCGGGAGCTATGAGCAGTTCTTC | CASRPGTSGSYEQFF
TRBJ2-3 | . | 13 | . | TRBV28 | TGTGCCAGCGGGAACACTGCTCGAGATACGCAGTATTTT | CASGNTARDTQYF
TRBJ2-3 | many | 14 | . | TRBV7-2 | TGTGCCAGCAGCTTAGAGGGAAGCACAGATACGCAGTATTTT | CASSLEGSTDTQYF
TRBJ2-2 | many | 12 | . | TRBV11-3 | TGTGCCAGCAGTTTTCGAACCGGGGAGCTGTTTTTT | CASSFRTGELFF
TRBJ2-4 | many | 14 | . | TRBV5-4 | TGTGCCAGCAGCTTGGACCTGGCCAAAAACATTCAGTACTTC | CASSLDLAKNIQYF
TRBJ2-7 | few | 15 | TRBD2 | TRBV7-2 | TGTGCCAGCAGCACCCGAGCGGGGGGGCGGGACGAGCAGTACTTC | CASSTRAGGRDEQYF
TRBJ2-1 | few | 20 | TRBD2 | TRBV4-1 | TGCGCCAGCAGCCAAAGGCCTTACCAGCTTCTAGCGGGAAGGTACAATGAGCAGTTCTTC | CASSQRPYQLLAGRYNEQFF
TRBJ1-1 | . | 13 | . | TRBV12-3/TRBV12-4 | TGTGCCAGCAGTTTTTACCGCAAGGCTGAAGCTTTCTTT | CASSFYRKAEAFF
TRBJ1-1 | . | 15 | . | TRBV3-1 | TGTGCCAGCAGCCAAGATGAACTGGCAGAAGGTGTAGCTTTCTTT | CASSQDELAEGVAFF
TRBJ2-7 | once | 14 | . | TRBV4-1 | TGCGCCAGCAGCCAAAGACAGGAAACCTACGAGCAGTACTTC | CASSQRQETYEQYF
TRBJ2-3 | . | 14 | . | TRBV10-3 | TGTGCCATCAGTGGAGACAGGCAGGGGAATACGCAGTATTTT | CAISGDRQGNTQYF
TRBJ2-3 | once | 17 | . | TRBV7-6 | TGTGCCAGCAGCTTACGACCGGGGCCCCTGAGGTCAGATACGCAGTATTTT | CASSLRPGPLRSDTQYF
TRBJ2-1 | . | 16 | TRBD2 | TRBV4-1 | TGCGCCAGCAGCCACTCTAGCGGGGGGCTTTACAATGAGCAGTTCTTC | CASSHSSGGLYNEQFF
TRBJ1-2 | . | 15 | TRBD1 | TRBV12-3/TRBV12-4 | TGTGCCAGCAGCCTGAACAGGGGCCTCAACTATGGCTACACCTTC | CASSLNRGLNYGYTF
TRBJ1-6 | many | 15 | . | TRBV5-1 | TGCGCCAGCAGCTTCTCCACCGACTATAATTCACCCCTCCACTTT | CASSFSTDYNSPLHF
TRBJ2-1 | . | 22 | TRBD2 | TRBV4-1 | TGCGCCAGCAGCCAAGATTTTATGGCGGGAGGGCCGGGAGCTGCCTGGTCCAATGAGCAGTTCTTC | CASSQDFMAGGPGAAWSNEQFF
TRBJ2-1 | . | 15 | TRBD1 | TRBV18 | TGTGCCAGCTCCCGCGACAGGGACCCATACAATGAGCAGTTCTTC | CASSRDRDPYNEQFF
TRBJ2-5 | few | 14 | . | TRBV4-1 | TGCGCCAGCAGCCAAACGAGCTCCCAAGAGACCCAGTACTTC | CASSQTSSQETQYF
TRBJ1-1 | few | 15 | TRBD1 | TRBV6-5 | TGTGCCAGCCTCGACAGGGATTCAAGATCCACTGAAGCTTTCTTT | CASLDRDSRSTEAFF
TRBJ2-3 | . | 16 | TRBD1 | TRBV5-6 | TGTGCCAGCAGCTTGAAGAGCAGGGGGAGCACAGATACGCAGTATTTT | CASSLKSRGSTDTQYF
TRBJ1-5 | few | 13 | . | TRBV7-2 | TGTGCCAGCAGCCTAGAGACAGGTCAGCCCCAGCATTTT | CASSLETGQPQHF
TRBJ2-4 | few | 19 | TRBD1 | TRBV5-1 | TGCGCCAGCAGAACTAGGGACAGGGTGGGGCCCCTAGCCAAAAACATTCAGTACTTC | CASRTRDRVGPLAKNIQYF
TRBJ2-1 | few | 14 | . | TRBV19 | TGTGCCAGTAAACAGATAGGCTCCTACAATGAGCAGTTCTTC | CASKQIGSYNEQFF
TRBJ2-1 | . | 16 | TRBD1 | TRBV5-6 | TGTGCCAGCAGCACTCTAGACAGGGGGCCCTACAATGAGCAGTTCTTC | CASSTLDRGPYNEQFF
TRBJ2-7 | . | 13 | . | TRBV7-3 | TGTGCCAGCAGCTTAAATCCGGCCTACGAGCAGTACTTC | CASSLNPAYEQYF
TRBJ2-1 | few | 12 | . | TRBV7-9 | TGTGCCAGCAGCCCACCGTTCAATGAGCAGTTCTTC | CASSPPFNEQFF
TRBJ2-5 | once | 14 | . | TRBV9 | TGTGCCAGCAGCGTAGACGGAGGGCGAGAGACCCACTACTTC | CASSVDGGRETHYF
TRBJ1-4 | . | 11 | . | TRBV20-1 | TGCAGTGCTACTCTCAATGAAAAACTGTTTTTT | CSATLNEKLFF
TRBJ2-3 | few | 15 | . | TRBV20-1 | TGCAGTGCTAGAGAGGGGGCAGGTAGCACAGATACGCAGTATTTT | CSAREGAGSTDTQYF
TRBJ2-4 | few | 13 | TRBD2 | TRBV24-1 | TGTGCCACCAGTGAAGCGGGGTCGTACATTCAGTACTTC | CATSEAGSYIQYF
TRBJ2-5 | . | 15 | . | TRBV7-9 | TGTGCCAGCAGCTTACAGTTGAGGGCGGGCGAGACCCAGTACTTC | CASSLQLRAGETQYF
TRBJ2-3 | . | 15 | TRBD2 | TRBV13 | TGTGCCAGCAGCCCCGGGGGGGGCGCGTCAGATACGCAGTATTTT | CASSPGGGASDTQYF
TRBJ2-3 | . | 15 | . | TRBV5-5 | TGTGCCAGCGGGGGCTTTGGGCTGGGGACAGATACGCAGTATTTT | CASGGFGLGTDTQYF
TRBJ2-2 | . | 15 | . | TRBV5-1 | TGCGCCAGTTATCTCGGGGCGGCGAACACCGGGGAGCTGTTTTTT | CASYLGAANTGELFF
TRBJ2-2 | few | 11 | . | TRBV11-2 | TGTGCCAGCAGGGAGATCGGGGAGCTGTTTTTT | CASREIGELFF
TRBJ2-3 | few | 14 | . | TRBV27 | TGTGCCAGCAGCTGGGGGACAATCACAGATACGCAGTATTTT | CASSWGTITDTQYF
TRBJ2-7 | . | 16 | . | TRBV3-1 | TGTGCCAGCAGCCGTAGAAAGGCGGACCCTTTGCCCGAGCAGTACTTC | CASSRRKADPLPEQYF
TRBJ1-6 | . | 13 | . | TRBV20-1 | TGCAGTGCTATGGGGCGAGAAGCTTCACCCCTCCACTTT | CSAMGREASPLHF
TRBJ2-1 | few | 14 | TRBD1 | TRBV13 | TGTGCCAGCAGCCTGGGGACAGGGTGGCATGAGCAGTTCTTC | CASSLGTGWHEQFF
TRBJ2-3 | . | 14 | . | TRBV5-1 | TGCGCCAGCAGCTTGGGCCTGACCACAGATACGCAGTATTTT | CASSLGLTTDTQYF
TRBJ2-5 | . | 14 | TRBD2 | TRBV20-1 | TGCAGTGCCGGACCGGGACTAGCCTACGAGACCCAGTACTTC | CSAGPGLAYETQYF
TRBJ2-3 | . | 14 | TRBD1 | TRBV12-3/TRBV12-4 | TGTGCCAGCAGGGGACAGGGGGCCCGGGGTACGCAGTATTTT | CASRGQGARGTQYF
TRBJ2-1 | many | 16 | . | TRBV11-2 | TGTGCCAGCAGCTTAGGACGGTTAGGTGTTGCGGGAAAGCAGTTCTTC | CASSLGRLGVAGKQFF
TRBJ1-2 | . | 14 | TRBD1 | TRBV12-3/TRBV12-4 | TGTGCCAGCAGTTTAACCCTTGGACAGGCTGGCTACACCTTC | CASSLTLGQAGYTF
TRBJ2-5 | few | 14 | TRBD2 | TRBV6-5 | TGTGCCAGCAGGTTAGCGGGAGGAGCAGAGACCCAGTACTTC | CASRLAGGAETQYF
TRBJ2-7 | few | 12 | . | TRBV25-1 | TGTGCCAGCAGTGATCCAAACTACGAGCAGTACTTC | CASSDPNYEQYF
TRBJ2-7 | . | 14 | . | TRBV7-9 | TGTGCCAGCACCAACGGACAGTATAGCTACGAGCAGTACTTC | CASTNGQYSYEQYF